This TCR beta chain was captured in a study of T cells after yellow fever vaccination (dated by TCRdb to 2018 to 2020). Regarding the study in general: The SMART-Seq v4 Ultra Low Input RNA kit was used to prepare libraries from fractions with low cell numbers. To track T-cell clones before and after primary and booster YFV17D yellow fever vaccination, bulk TCR alpha and beta repertoires were sequenced longitudinally. Two healthy male donors, one aged 18 to 30 and one aged 30 to 40 years, made up the cohort. Blood was drawn at multiple timepoints before and after primary and secondary immunization, with bulk PBMC replicates and cell subsets isolated.

Ten or more counts support this clonotype. There is no known antigen for this receptor. Per-base quality was not reported, and no clone a single base away is much larger than it. The treatment or condition label, as the study defines it: live attenuated yellow fever vaccine strain. PBMCs were isolated from peripheral blood using a standard Ficoll-Paque protocol. CD4 and CD8 T-cell fractions were isolated with Dynabeads CD4 and CD8 positive selection kits. RNA was extracted with TriZol from bulk PBMCs, CD4 and CD8 fractions, and dextramer-positive and dextramer-negative fractions. The CDR3 sequence holds 18 residues, the cysteine and phenylalanine included. Solely the CDR3 DNA is kept, with 54 bases framed from the first base. The germline V end is reduced by 6 bases and the J end by 2 bases; junction bases left unmatched: 15. From the germline V gene, CDR1 is MNHEY and CDR2 is SVGAGI. Synthesis of TCR cDNA relied on 5'RACE template switching, a step that introduced a universal primer site along with unique molecular identifiers. cDNA synthesis was primed from both the TCR alpha and TCR beta constant segments. Library amplification involved two PCR steps, and the second step added sample barcodes and sequencing adapters. Libraries were sequenced on Illumina HiSeq 2500 (2x100 bp) or NovaSeq (2x150 bp). For the original study's pipeline: MIGEC was used to demultiplex reads and collapse the reads into UMI consensus sequences, and MiXCR was used for V(D)J alignment. Clonotypes responding to the vaccine were identified with edgeR on replicate PBMC samples, with the criteria of FDR below 0.01 and a log2 fold change above 5 up to day 15. CD4 or CD8 identity was assigned to each bulk clonotype according to whether the clonotype was present at higher abundance in the sequenced CD4 repertoire or the sequenced CD8 repertoire. In-frame beta chains were kept once TCRdb had trimmed the public reads at Q25 with fastp and called clones with MiXCR. All rows with the same CDR3 protein become a single entry with the most common DNA and genes. Clone size and V and J calls follow TCRdb, not the original study. In this sample the table shows almost 70,000 distinct CDR3 sequences, about 6% of which occur a single time. The top ten hold roughly 2% of the sample.

Overall study outcomes, separate from this receptor: Because abundant contaminating clonotypes from the bulk population could be contained in FACS-sorted repertoires, computational filtering was required. The secondary T-cell response was weaker than the primary response but faster, peaking on day 5 instead of day 15. Because the study included only a couple of donors, the extent to which the findings can be generalized is limited. Most clones expanded after primary vaccination were re-detected after the booster (just under 97% of CD4 and around 88% of CD8), suggesting broad memory maintenance. A small fraction of clonotypes appeared in both the CD4 and CD8 compartments, likely as a result of convergent recombination.

Sequences were derived from CD4+ T cells sorted from PBMCs, sampled around 16 days after the first yellow fever vaccination. The V and J segments used are TRBV6-5 and TRBJ2-5, and 10 junctional nucleotides match TRBD1. The TCR comes from a man aged 18-30 years who received the YFV17D yellow fever vaccine. The sequence in DNA is TGTGCCAGCAGACAAACCGGGACAGGGGTTGGGGCACAAGAGACCCAGTACTTC. The encoded protein is CASRQTGTGVGAQETQYF.